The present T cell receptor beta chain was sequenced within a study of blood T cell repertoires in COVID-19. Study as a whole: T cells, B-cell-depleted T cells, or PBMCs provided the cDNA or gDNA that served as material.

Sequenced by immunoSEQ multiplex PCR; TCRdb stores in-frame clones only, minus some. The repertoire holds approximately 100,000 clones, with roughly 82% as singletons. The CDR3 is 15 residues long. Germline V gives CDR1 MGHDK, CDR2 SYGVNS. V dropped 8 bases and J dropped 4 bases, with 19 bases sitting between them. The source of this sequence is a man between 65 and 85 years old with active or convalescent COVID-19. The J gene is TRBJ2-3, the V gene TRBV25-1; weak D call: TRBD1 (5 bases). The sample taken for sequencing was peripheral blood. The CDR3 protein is CASSRQQVLADTQYF. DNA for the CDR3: TGTGCCAGCTCCAGACAGCAGGTGCTCGCAGATACGCAGTATTTT.